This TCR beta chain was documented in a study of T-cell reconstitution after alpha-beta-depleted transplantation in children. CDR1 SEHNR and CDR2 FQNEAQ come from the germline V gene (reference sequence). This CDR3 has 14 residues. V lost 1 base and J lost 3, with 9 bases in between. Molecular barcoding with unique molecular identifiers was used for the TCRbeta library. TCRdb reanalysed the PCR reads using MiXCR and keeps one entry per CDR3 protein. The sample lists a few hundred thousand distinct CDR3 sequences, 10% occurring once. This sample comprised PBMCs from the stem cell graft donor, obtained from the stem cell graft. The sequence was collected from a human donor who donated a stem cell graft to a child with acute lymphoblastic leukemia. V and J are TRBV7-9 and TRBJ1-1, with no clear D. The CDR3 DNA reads TGTGCCAGCAGCTTAGGGCAAAGATACACTGAAGCTTTCTTT. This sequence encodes CASSLGQRYTEAFF.